In this sample, the clone carrying this TCR beta chain turned up once. This specimen belongs to a study of shared clonotypes between healthy human individuals. On the study more broadly: Those who served as donors were a couple of women and a few men between the ages of 18 and 49.

The V segment lost 4 bases and the J segment 0 bases; nucleotides outside the gene matches: 10. The germline gives CDR1 MDHEN, CDR2 SYDVKM. The CDR3 is 18 amino acids. Each unsorted sample relied on about 90 million PBMCs as its source of genomic DNA. At deep level, the assay was performed. Profiled with immunoSEQ multiplex PCR; TCRdb holds only in-frame clones, not every one. The sample contains about 480,000 clones, more than 65% of which appear only once. V and J are TRBV28 and TRBJ1-2, with 11 bases lining up with TRBD1. Sequencing was carried out using PBMCs. The origin of this receptor is a woman in her forties in good health. Some clones in this sample may be carry-over from other donors' samples. DNA for the CDR3: TGTGCCAGCAGTTCCCCCTCGGACAGGGGGCTGGCTAACTATGGCTACACCTTC. Translating gives CASSSPSDRGLANYGYTF.